A selection of T cell receptor beta chains follows, all from one sample in a study of regulatory T cells in long-lasting Graves disease. TCRdb used MiXCR to reprocess the multiplex PCR reads, holding one entry per CDR3 protein. This sample has 350,000 to 500,000 distinct CDR3 sequences, with 11% to 15% found just once. These same data were also listed under a study on T cells in Graves' hyperthyroidism and ophthalmopathy.

This specimen was peripheral blood mononuclear cells (PBMCs), taken at new diagnosis, from a patient treated with antithyroid drugs. These receptors were obtained from a woman aged 45-60 years with Graves disease. Both conserved end residues are part of each CDR3. D genes are given only for firm matches. A row's size may be missing; if present it is once, few, many or a size class.

>many|TRBV5-4|TRBD1|TRBJ2-3
TGTGCCAGCAGCCCGGACAGGAGCACAGATACGCAGTATTTT
CASSPDRSTDTQYF
>many|TRBV6-1|TRBD2|TRBJ2-7
TGTGCCAGCAACGGACTAGCGGGAGCCTACGAGCAGTACTTC
CASNGLAGAYEQYF
>many|TRBV2|NA|TRBJ2-7
TGTGCCAGCAGTGGAACAGGGTTGAGCGAGCAGTACTTC
CASSGTGLSEQYF
>NA|TRBV7-2|NA|TRBJ1-2
TGTGCCAGCAGCTACCAAGGCTACACCTTC
CASSYQGYTF
>many|TRBV28|TRBD2|TRBJ2-1
TGTGCCAGCAGTTTCCTCACCGGACTAGCGGGGAGTCCAAACAATGAGCAGTTCTTC
CASSFLTGLAGSPNNEQFF
>many|TRBV28|TRBD2|TRBJ2-3
TGTGCCAGCAGTTTGAGATCGGCTAGCGGGAGACGAAGCACAGATACGCAGTATTTT
CASSLRSASGRRSTDTQYF
>NA|TRBV14|TRBD2|TRBJ2-7
TGTGCCAGCAGAATGGCGGGAGGATCCTACGAGCAGTACTTC
CASRMAGGSYEQYF
>few|TRBV4-1|TRBD2|TRBJ2-3
TGCGCCAGCAGCCCCACGGGACTAGCAGTAGATACGCAGTATTTT
CASSPTGLAVDTQYF
>few|TRBV28|TRBD2|TRBJ2-5
TGTGCCAGCAGCCAAGATTCTGCGGGAGGGGAGACCCAGTACTTC
CASSQDSAGGETQYF
>many|TRBV28|NA|TRBJ2-1
TGTGCCAGCAGTCAATCACAGGTCCTAAAGCAGTTCTTC
CASSQSQVLKQFF
>many|TRBV2|NA|TRBJ2-7
TGTGCCACAAGACAGATGCTAACCTACGAGCAGTACTTC
CATRQMLTYEQYF
>few|TRBV7-3|NA|TRBJ2-4
TGTGCCAGCAGCTTATCTGAGGGGAACATTCAGTACTTC
CASSLSEGNIQYF
>NA|TRBV6-1|NA|TRBJ2-1
TGTGCCAGCAGTCCTCTAGTTTCCAATGAGCAGTTCTTC
CASSPLVSNEQFF
>NA|TRBV29-1|TRBD1|TRBJ2-7
TGCAGCGTTGCGGACAGGGCTCCCCACGGGCAGTACTTC
CSVADRAPHGQYF
>few|TRBV6-1|NA|TRBJ2-2
TGTGCCAGCAGTCCAGGACTTATCTCCGGGGAGCTGTTTTTT
CASSPGLISGELFF
>many|TRBV7-9|NA|TRBJ2-1
TGTGCCAGCAGTCCAGTCTTGTTTGGGCAGTTCTTC
CASSPVLFGQFF
>many|TRBV7-2|NA|TRBJ2-3
TGTGCCAGCAGCCCGACTGAGGGCGTTGGAGATACGCAGTATTTT
CASSPTEGVGDTQYF
>many|TRBV28|TRBD2|TRBJ2-3
TGTGCCAGCAGTTCAGGGACTAGCGCACCCACAGATACGCAGTATTTT
CASSSGTSAPTDTQYF
>few|TRBV7-8|TRBD2|TRBJ2-5
TGTGCCAGCAGCTCCACCCGGGGGGTAAAAAAAGAGACCCAGTACTTC
CASSSTRGVKKETQYF
>NA|TRBV10-2|NA|TRBJ2-3
TGCGCCGCCGCTGGCACAGATACGCAGTATTTT
CAAAGTDTQYF
>few|TRBV4-1|NA|TRBJ2-2
TGCGCCAGCAGCCACCCCACCCGAGCGAACACCGGGGAGCTGTTTTTT
CASSHPTRANTGELFF
>NA|TRBV20-1|TRBD1|TRBJ1-2
TGCAGTGCTGGAACAGGGGGCACGGAGTATGGCTACACCTTC
CSAGTGGTEYGYTF
>many|TRBV28|NA|TRBJ1-5
TGTGCCAGCAGTTCACAGGGAGGTTTGAATCAGCCCCAGCATTTT
CASSSQGGLNQPQHF
>many|TRBV30|TRBD1|TRBJ2-2
TGTGCCTGGATATACAGGGGCACCGGGGAGCTGTTTTTT
CAWIYRGTGELFF
>NA|TRBV3-1|NA|TRBJ2-5
TGTGCCAGCAGCCATTTCCAGGGACGATACCAAGAGACCCAGTACTTC
CASSHFQGRYQETQYF
>NA|TRBV6-5|TRBD1|TRBJ1-5
TGTGCCAGCAGTTCCCAACAGGGGGTAAGCAATCAGCCCCAGCATTTT
CASSSQQGVSNQPQHF
>many|TRBV28|TRBD2|TRBJ2-7
TGTGCCAGCAGGCCCGGGAGGGTCGAGCAGTACTTC
CASRPGRVEQYF
>many|TRBV28|TRBD1|TRBJ1-5
TGTGCCAGCAGTTTCCCCCGGGACAGGGATCAGCCCCAGCATTTT
CASSFPRDRDQPQHF
>many|TRBV7-7|NA|TRBJ2-1
TGTGCTAGCAGCTCATTAGCACGGAAGTTCAATGAGCAGTTCTTC
CASSSLARKFNEQFF
>NA|TRBV24-1|NA|TRBJ2-1
TGTGCCACCAGCCATAGAGACGGGAGAGTCGATGAGCAGTTCTTC
CATSHRDGRVDEQFF
>many|TRBV12-3/TRBV12-4|TRBD1|TRBJ1-5
TGTGCCAGCAGCACCGGGACAGGGCCCAATCAGCCCCAGCATTTT
CASSTGTGPNQPQHF
>NA|TRBV18|NA|TRBJ2-3
TGTGCCAGCTCACCAGTGGGGTTCCTTACGGGCACAGATACGCAGTATTTT
CASSPVGFLTGTDTQYF
>many|TRBV30|NA|TRBJ2-5
TGTGCCTGGAGTGGACAGGTCCAAGAGACCCAGTACTTC
CAWSGQVQETQYF
>few|TRBV7-9|NA|TRBJ1-6
TGTGCCAGCAGCTTCGGACAGACTAATTCACCCCTCCACTTT
CASSFGQTNSPLHF
>few|TRBV6-2/TRBV6-3|NA|TRBJ2-3
TGTGCCAGTCGCCATACCCCCGGAACTAGCACAGATACGCAGTATTTT
CASRHTPGTSTDTQYF
>many|TRBV6-1|NA|TRBJ2-7
TGTGCCAGCAGTGAAGCTGACAGGCCCTACGAGCAGTACTTC
CASSEADRPYEQYF
>few|TRBV24-1|NA|TRBJ2-3
TGTGCCACCAGTGATGCGCGGATGCAGTATTTT
CATSDARMQYF
>many|TRBV11-2|NA|TRBJ1-1
TGTGCCAGCAGCTTATCAGGGGACAACGCTGAAGCTTTCTTT
CASSLSGDNAEAFF
>many|TRBV2|NA|TRBJ2-7
TGTGCCAGCAGTCTACCGGGGCCCACCTACGAGCAGTACTTC
CASSLPGPTYEQYF
>many|TRBV5-6|NA|TRBJ2-5
TGTGCCAGCAGCTTGGAATGGAGGTCCGGGGAGACCCAGTACTTC
CASSLEWRSGETQYF
>few|TRBV10-1|TRBD2|TRBJ2-7
TGCGCCAGCAGCGGGACAACTTCTTGGGATACTAGCGGGGGAACCTACGAGCAGTACTTC
CASSGTTSWDTSGGTYEQYF